These T cell receptor beta chains were read from a single sample in a study of shared clonotypes between healthy human individuals. Sequencing used immunoSEQ multiplex PCR; TCRdb keeps in-frame clones, though not all of them. The sample consists of 1.4 million to 1.5 million clones, over 95% of them appearing once. The sequenced sample consisted of naive CD4+ T cells sorted from blood. The receptors here all came from a man in his thirties or forties in good health. The CDR3 runs from the conserved cysteine through the conserved F or W. A D gene is named only where the DNA matches it firmly. Rows may omit the clone size; those that give it use once, few, many or a size class.

j_call: TRBJ2-1
v_call: TRBV7-9
d_call: -
clone_size: -
cdr3_nt: TGTGCCAGCAGCTTAACGGGGGCATTGGACAATGAGCAGTTCTTC
cdr3_aa: CASSLTGALDNEQFF

j_call: TRBJ2-4
v_call: TRBV9
d_call: -
clone_size: -
cdr3_nt: TGTGCCAGCAGCGTAGTTAAGGGAGGCATTCAGTACTTC
cdr3_aa: CASSVVKGGIQYF

j_call: TRBJ1-5
v_call: TRBV5-1
d_call: -
clone_size: -
cdr3_nt: TGCGCCAGCAGCTTGTACTGGGGGCCGGATCAGCCCCAGCATTTT
cdr3_aa: CASSLYWGPDQPQHF

j_call: TRBJ1-2
v_call: TRBV6-5
d_call: -
clone_size: -
cdr3_nt: TGTGCCAGCAGGGTTAATGGAGGCTACACCTTC
cdr3_aa: CASRVNGGYTF

j_call: TRBJ2-5
v_call: TRBV18
d_call: TRBD1
clone_size: -
cdr3_nt: TGTGCCAGCTCAGACAGGGGAACCCAAGAGACCCAGTACTTC
cdr3_aa: CASSDRGTQETQYF

j_call: TRBJ2-1
v_call: TRBV5-4
d_call: TRBD2
clone_size: -
cdr3_nt: TGTGCCAGCAGCCCGAATACTGGGACTAGCGGGAGGGGTGAGCAGTTCTTC
cdr3_aa: CASSPNTGTSGRGEQFF

j_call: TRBJ1-4
v_call: TRBV18
d_call: -
clone_size: -
cdr3_nt: TGTGCCAGCTCAGTCTTCCCGGGGGAAAAACTGTTTTTT
cdr3_aa: CASSVFPGEKLFF

j_call: TRBJ2-4
v_call: TRBV6-1
d_call: -
clone_size: -
cdr3_nt: TGTGCCAGCAGTGACCGAGGGACAGCCAAAAACATTCAGTACTTC
cdr3_aa: CASSDRGTAKNIQYF

j_call: TRBJ2-7
v_call: TRBV19
d_call: -
clone_size: once
cdr3_nt: TGTGCCAGTAGTATCATACGGACAGCTTATCCCCAGGAGCAGTACTTC
cdr3_aa: CASSIIRTAYPQEQYF

j_call: TRBJ2-1
v_call: TRBV7-2
d_call: TRBD2
clone_size: -
cdr3_nt: TGTGCCAGCAGCCCATACCCGGGACTAGCGCCGAATGAGCAGTTCTTC
cdr3_aa: CASSPYPGLAPNEQFF

j_call: TRBJ2-3
v_call: TRBV5-6
d_call: -
clone_size: -
cdr3_nt: TGTGCCAGCAGCTTGGGTACACGGGTTAGCACAGATACGCAGTATTTT
cdr3_aa: CASSLGTRVSTDTQYF

j_call: TRBJ2-7
v_call: TRBV2
d_call: -
clone_size: once
cdr3_nt: TGTGCCAGCAGTGGGTCCTCGGGGGAGCAGTACTTC
cdr3_aa: CASSGSSGEQYF

j_call: TRBJ2-2
v_call: TRBV7-9
d_call: -
clone_size: once
cdr3_nt: TGTGCCAGCAGCAGGGACACCGGGGAGCTGTTTTTT
cdr3_aa: CASSRDTGELFF

j_call: TRBJ2-7
v_call: TRBV14
d_call: TRBD1
clone_size: -
cdr3_nt: TGTGCCAGCAGCCCCCGTCGGGGGACAGGTACCTACGAGCAGTACTTC
cdr3_aa: CASSPRRGTGTYEQYF

j_call: TRBJ1-5
v_call: TRBV28
d_call: -
clone_size: -
cdr3_nt: TGTGCCAGCAGAGAGGGGGTTCAGCCCCAGCATTTT
cdr3_aa: CASREGVQPQHF

j_call: TRBJ2-1
v_call: TRBV5-4
d_call: -
clone_size: -
cdr3_nt: TGTGCCAGCAGCAGCCATGCCATTGATGAGCAGTTCTTC
cdr3_aa: CASSSHAIDEQFF

j_call: TRBJ2-3
v_call: TRBV25-1
d_call: TRBD2
clone_size: -
cdr3_nt: TGTGCCAGCAGTGGTGGACTAGCGGGAAGCCTTACAGATACGCAGTATTTT
cdr3_aa: CASSGGLAGSLTDTQYF

j_call: TRBJ1-5
v_call: TRBV4-3
d_call: -
clone_size: -
cdr3_nt: TGCGCCAGCAGCCTTCATCGGGGTGGGAACCAGCCCCAGCATTTT
cdr3_aa: CASSLHRGGNQPQHF

j_call: TRBJ2-3
v_call: TRBV6-4
d_call: TRBD2
clone_size: -
cdr3_nt: TGTGCCAGCAGTGCACTAGCGGGAGGAGCTACAGATACGCAGTATTTT
cdr3_aa: CASSALAGGATDTQYF

j_call: TRBJ1-1
v_call: TRBV5-1
d_call: TRBD1
clone_size: -
cdr3_nt: TGCGCCAGCAGCTTGGGGGACAGGGTGGGCACTGAAGCTTTCTTT
cdr3_aa: CASSLGDRVGTEAFF

j_call: TRBJ2-3
v_call: TRBV2
d_call: -
clone_size: once
cdr3_nt: TGTGCCAGCAGTGATCGACGGCTCACAGATACGCAGTATTTT
cdr3_aa: CASSDRRLTDTQYF

j_call: TRBJ2-1
v_call: TRBV5-1
d_call: TRBD2
clone_size: -
cdr3_nt: TGCGCCAGCAGCGACGGGACTAGCTCTGAGCAGTTCTTC
cdr3_aa: CASSDGTSSEQFF

j_call: TRBJ2-7
v_call: TRBV5-4
d_call: -
clone_size: -
cdr3_nt: TGTGCCAGCAGCTTCATACAGGAAGAGCAGTACTTC
cdr3_aa: CASSFIQEEQYF

j_call: TRBJ2-5
v_call: TRBV5-8
d_call: TRBD2
clone_size: -
cdr3_nt: TGTGCCAGCAGCATCATAGCGGGAGGGTACGAGACCCAGTACTTC
cdr3_aa: CASSIIAGGYETQYF

j_call: TRBJ2-5
v_call: TRBV28
d_call: -
clone_size: -
cdr3_nt: TGTGCCAGCAGTTTACGGGGAAAGGGGGAGACCCAGTACTTC
cdr3_aa: CASSLRGKGETQYF

j_call: TRBJ1-2
v_call: TRBV19
d_call: TRBD1
clone_size: once
cdr3_nt: TGTGCCATACTAGACAGGGATCACTATGGCTACACCTTC
cdr3_aa: CAILDRDHYGYTF

j_call: TRBJ1-1
v_call: TRBV7-2
d_call: TRBD1
clone_size: -
cdr3_nt: TGTGCCAGCAGCCTTAGACAGGGGGCGCTAGGGGCTTTCTTT
cdr3_aa: CASSLRQGALGAFF